This T cell receptor beta chain derives from a study of T cells in Graves' hyperthyroidism and ophthalmopathy. The wider study: Sampling of peripheral blood happened at initial diagnosis, prior to any treatment.

This clonotype has more than one count but fewer than ten. Patients counted as stable if ophthalmopathy did not develop within 18 months. In making diagnoses, clinical symptoms, serum thyroxine and TRAb, thyroid ultrasound and orbital computed tomography were all used. The CDR3 length is 14 residues. CDR1 MNHNS and CDR2 SASEGT come from the germline V gene. V was clipped by 4 bases and J by 4 bases; unmatched bases: 5. It was RNA transcripts that yielded the amplified TCR beta CDR3 regions. TCR CDR3 regions were first amplified by RT-PCR with HTBI primers. TCRdb reprocessed the multiplex PCR reads via MiXCR and lists one record per CDR3 protein. Among 600,000 to 900,000 distinct CDR3 sequences listed, about 17% were seen once.

This sequence originates from a man aged 18 to 29 with Graves' hyperthyroidism. The chain carries TRBV6-1 and TRBJ1-2; 8 bases agree with TRBD1. Sequencing was performed on blood. DNA of the CDR3: TGTGCCAGCAGTGTCGGGACAGGACGCTATGGCTACACCTTC. Amino acids: CASSVGTGRYGYTF.